The entry below describes one TCR beta chain. The entry originates in a study of OX40 agonist ivuxolimab in advanced cancers. Study information: Hepatocellular carcinoma, melanoma, renal cell or head and neck cancer affected the dose-escalation patients. Aged roughly 23 to 79 with a mean of 60 years, they were around 83% male. Anti-PD-1, anti-PD-L1 or anti-CTLA-4 therapy given earlier was allowed, and around 40% had some. A partial response was reached by three patients: one with hepatocellular carcinoma and two with cutaneous melanoma.

The table came from immunoSEQ multiplex PCR; TCRdb's copy has only in-frame clones and leaves some out. The sample holds fewer than 85,000 clones, 90% to 95% seen once. There are 12 residues in the CDR3. Between the trimmed V and J ends, which lost 5 bases and 10 bases, there was a span of 14 bases. From germline, CDR1 is MNHNY and CDR2 SVGAGI (reference sequence). Sequencing used CD4+ or CD8+ T cells sorted from blood, obtained in a trial of the OX40 agonist ivuxolimab. The J gene is TRBJ1-1, the V gene TRBV6-6; no firm D call. The TCR was taken from an adult with an advanced solid tumor such as melanoma, head and neck, liver or kidney cancer. The CDR3 here is CASSPARWVAFF. The DNA for the CDR3 is TGTGCCAGCAGTCCGGCCCGATGGGTAGCTTTCTTT.